Shown below are 29 T cell receptor beta chains from a single sample sequenced in a study of beta chain features in type 1 diabetes. Every bit of the isolated RNA underwent reverse transcription, so sequencing read expressed TCRB transcripts. Profiling relied on immunoSEQ multiplex PCR, and the TCRdb table lists in-frame clones only, not all of them. Altogether about 180,000 clones are present, about 13% being singletons, with the ten largest covering less than 0.7%. The sequencing sample was made of central memory CD4+ T cells from blood. These TCRs come from a woman aged 18-29 years in good health.

This chain connects TRBV5-4 to TRBJ1-1; the D is unclear. Trimming pared 3 bases from V and 6 bases from J, leaving 15 bases between. The CDR3 spans 14 residues. The germline gives CDR1 SGHNT, CDR2 YYREEE (reference sequence). The CDR3 here is CASSSIESKSEAFF. The CDR3 DNA follows: TGTGCCAGCAGCTCTATCGAAAGCAAGTCTGAAGCTTTCTTT. Full variable domain (missing parts from reference TRBV5-4 and TRBJ1-1): ETGVTQSPTHLIKTRGQQVTLRCSSQSGHNTVSWYQQALGQGPQFIFQYYREEENGRGNFPPRFSGLQFPNYSSELNVNALELDDSALYLCASSSIESKSEAFFGQGTRLTVV.

The rearrangement links TRBV5-4 to TRBJ1-2, with TRBD1 as a possible D gene (6 bases). The germline V gene encodes CDR1 SGHNT and CDR2 YYREEE (reference sequence). The length of the CDR3 is 15 residues. V lost 4 bases and J 4 bases, leaving 17 bases between the germline ends. DNA for the CDR3: TGTGCCAGCAGCCGACAGGTTCATAGGGGCTATGGCTACACCTTC. It codes for CASSRQVHRGYGYTF. Variable domain in full (rest from reference TRBV5-4 and TRBJ1-2): ETGVTQSPTHLIKTRGQQVTLRCSSQSGHNTVSWYQQALGQGPQFIFQYYREEENGRGNFPPRFSGLQFPNYSSELNVNALELDDSALYLCASSRQVHRGYGYTFGSGTRLTVV.

This clone has just a few counts. The chain carries TRBV19 and TRBJ2-7, with 7 bases aligning to TRBD1. Germline trimming cut 3 bases from V and 1 base from J; bases unmatched to any gene: 15. The CDR3 runs 18 residues. Germline-derived CDR1 and CDR2 are LNHDA and SQIVND (reference sequence). This CDR3 reads CASSMEYPGQPFSYEQYF. The CDR3, as DNA: TGTGCCAGTAGTATGGAGTATCCGGGACAGCCCTTTTCCTACGAGCAGTACTTC.

This clone has more than one count but fewer than ten. The chain joins TRBV10-3 to TRBJ2-7; TRBD1 might be the D (5 bases). In germline, CDR1 is ENHRY, CDR2 SYGVKD. The CDR3 is 12 amino acids. Trimming left V 7 bases short and J 6 bases short, with 13 bases between. Here the CDR3 reads CAITGKDGEQYF. In DNA, the CDR3 is TGTGCCATCACAGGGAAGGACGGCGAGCAGTACTTC.

The rearrangement uses TRBV28 and TRBJ2-1; 7 bases align to TRBD1. The germline V gene has CDR1 MDHEN and CDR2 SYDVKM. This CDR3 spans 14 amino acids. J was trimmed by 8 bases and V by 7 bases; bases with no gene match: 11. CDR3 sequence reads: CASTSGQAVYEQFF. CDR3 bases: TGTGCCAGCACCAGTGGACAGGCCGTGTATGAGCAGTTCTTC.

This clone was seen a few times. The chain is built from TRBV1 and TRBJ2-7; TRBD2, as called in the table, went unchecked against the DNA. TRBV1 is a pseudogene segment. The length of the CDR3 is 16 residues. This CDR3 reads CTSSQRRSGWTYEQYF. For the CDR3, the DNA is TGCACCAGCAGCCAACGACGAAGCGGTTGGACCTACGAGCAGTACTTC.

A few counts support this clone. The chain couples TRBV6-5 to TRBJ1-4, with D hard to call. CDR1 is MNHEY and CDR2 is SVGAGI in the germline V gene. The CDR3 is 15 residues long. The germline V and J ends were trimmed by 3 bases and 2 bases, with 10 bases remaining between them. Written as DNA, the CDR3 is TGTGCCAGCAGTTATGCCGGTGGTACTAATGAAAAACTGTTTTTT. Protein sequence: CASSYAGGTNEKLFF.

The chain combines TRBV4-2 with TRBJ2-3; a possible D gene is TRBD2 (6 bases). Germline V gene sequence: CDR1 LGHNA, CDR2 YNFKEQ. CDR3 length: 17 residues. Trimming took 0 bases from V and 6 from J, leaving 19 bases between them. As DNA, the CDR3 is TGTGCCAGCAGCCAAGATGACCGTGTGACTAGACTGGATACGCAGTATTTT. Its protein product is CASSQDDRVTRLDTQYF.

This clone was seen only a few times. This chain joins TRBV7-9 and TRBJ2-7; D perhaps matches TRBD1 (6 bases). This CDR3 has 15 residues. CDR1 and CDR2 from the germline V gene are SEHNR and FQNEAQ (reference sequence). Trimming took off 3 bases at V and 5 bases at J, with 17 bases between the two ends. The chain's CDR3 is CASSFGITGFHEQYF. The CDR3 DNA reads as TGTGCCAGCAGCTTCGGAATAACAGGGTTTCACGAGCAGTACTTC.

The chain combines TRBV5-6 with TRBJ2-7; D is unclear. Germline CDR1 and CDR2: SGHDT and YYEEEE. V was shortened by 0 bases and J by 6 bases, with 10 bases between the two germline ends. The CDR3 totals 13 residues. The CDR3 region has the DNA TGTGCCAGCAGCTTGGGACATCCCATCGAGCAGTACTTC. Its translation: CASSLGHPIEQYF.

This chain joins TRBV7-9 and TRBJ2-1, with D maybe TRBD2 (6 bases). Germline CDR1 reads SEHNR; CDR2 reads FQNEAQ (reference sequence). CDR3 length equals 17 residues. Deletions cut 1 base from V and 5 bases from J, with 18 bases between. The CDR3 reads CASSLVWRREPHNEQFF. The DNA of the CDR3 is TGTGCCAGCAGCTTAGTATGGAGGAGGGAGCCTCACAATGAGCAGTTCTTC.

The rearrangement uses TRBV5-1 and TRBJ1-4, with TRBD1 as a possible D gene (6 bases). Per germline, CDR1 SGHRS and CDR2 YFSETQ. This CDR3 comprises 14 residues. The ends were cut back, 0 bases at V and 7 bases at J, with 10 bases in the middle. The CDR3 reads CASSLDRESEKLFF. CDR3 nucleotides: TGCGCCAGCAGCTTGGACAGGGAGAGTGAAAAACTGTTTTTT.

The rearrangement uses TRBV5-1 and TRBJ2-1; 9 nucleotides agree with TRBD1. Per the germline V gene, CDR1 is SGHRS and CDR2 is YFSETQ. The V and J ends lost 4 bases and 7 bases, in that order; junction bases with no gene match: 3. The CDR3 has 13 residues. The CDR3 sequence: CASSTQGANEQFF. CDR3 bases: TGCGCCAGCAGCACACAGGGGGCGAATGAGCAGTTCTTC.

This clone was observed a few times. The rearrangement links TRBV7-9 to TRBJ2-1; 7 bases line up with TRBD1. The CDR3 has 13 amino acids. V gave up 5 bases and J gave up 4 bases; unmatched junction bases: 2. Per the germline V gene, CDR1 is SEHNR and CDR2 is FQNEAQ (reference sequence). CDR3 loop: CASSTQGYNEQFF. In nucleotides, the CDR3 is TGTGCCAGCAGCACACAGGGGTACAATGAGCAGTTCTTC.

The sample holds a few counts of this clone. The chain carries TRBV18 and TRBJ2-1; 8 bases are a match to TRBD2. The CDR3 loop spans 16 amino acids. Germline V gene lookup returns CDR1 KGHSH and CDR2 LQKENI. The junction had 11 bases not matched to a gene; V was cut back by 3 bases and J by 7 bases. This chain's CDR3 is CASSPGPSGSGNEQFF. The CDR3 DNA sequence: TGTGCCAGCTCACCTGGTCCCAGCGGGAGTGGAAATGAGCAGTTCTTC. Together with reference TRBV18 and TRBJ2-1, the CDR3 gives the full variable domain: NAGVMQNPRHLVRRRGQEARLRCSPMKGHSHVYWYRQLPEEGLKFMVYLQKENIIDESGMPKERFSAEFPKEGPSILRIQQVVRGDSAAYFCASSPGPSGSGNEQFFGPGTRLTVL.

The chain recombines TRBV11-3 with TRBJ2-1, with a possible D match to TRBD2 (6 bases). CDR3 length equals 16 residues. In germline, CDR1 is SGHNT, CDR2 YENEEA. The germline V and J ends were trimmed by 5 bases and 1 base, with 15 bases remaining between them. CDR3 coding DNA: TGTGCCAGCAGCCCCCGGGGAGGCCGTTCCTACAATGAGCAGTTCTTC. It yields the protein CASSPRGGRSYNEQFF.

The rearrangement joins TRBV7-2 to TRBJ2-7, with 8 bases lining up with TRBD1. From germline, CDR1 is SGHTA and CDR2 FQGNSA. The CDR3 extends over 15 amino acids. V shed 5 bases, J shed 2 bases, and the junction held 8 bases outside the gene matches. The CDR3 region has the DNA TGTGCCAGCAGCAAAACACTGGGACAGGCCTACGAGCAGTACTTC. Translating gives CASSKTLGQAYEQYF. The whole variable domain, remainder taken from reference TRBV7-2 and TRBJ2-7, is GAGVSQSPSNKVTEKGKDVELRCDPISGHTALYWYRQSLGQGLEFLIYFQGNSAPDKSGLPSDRFSAERTGGSVSTLTIQRTQQEDSAVYLCASSKTLGQAYEQYFGPGTRLTVT.

In this sample, this clone turned up many times. The chain carries TRBV25-1 and TRBJ2-5; 12 bases agree with TRBD2. CDR3 length equals 17 residues. Germline V CDR1 and CDR2: MGHDK, SYGVNS. The ends lost 0 bases at V and 2 bases at J; junction bases unmatched: 4. The CDR3 is CASSEYQGLAGQETQYF. Written as DNA, the CDR3 is TGTGCCAGCAGTGAATACCAGGGACTAGCGGGTCAAGAGACCCAGTACTTC.

The rearrangement joins TRBV2 to TRBJ1-5, with D perhaps matching TRBD1 (5 bases). The CDR3 sequence is 14 residues long. Germline assignment: CDR1 SNHLY and CDR2 FYNNEI. With 6 bases removed from V and 4 bases from J, the gap between germline ends came to 13 bases. The CDR3 DNA is TGTGCCAGCAGGTCAACTCAGGGTAATCAGCCCCAGCATTTT. This codes for CASRSTQGNQPQHF. Looking up the rest from reference TRBV2 and TRBJ1-5 gives the full variable domain: EPEVTQTPSHQVTQMGQEVILRCVPISNHLYFYWYRQILGQKVEFLVSFYNNEISEKSEIFDDQFSVERPDGSNFTLKIRSTKLEDSAMYFCASRSTQGNQPQHFGDGTRLSIL.

The rearrangement links TRBV18 to TRBJ2-7; 7 bases fit TRBD2. Germline V CDR1 and CDR2: KGHSH, LQKENI. V lost 6 bases, J lost 5 bases, and 4 bases stayed unmatched. The CDR3 runs to 12 residues. The CDR3 sequence: CASSPGGNEQYF. CDR3 DNA: TGTGCCAGCTCCCCCGGGGGGAACGAGCAGTACTTC. The full variable domain, rest sourced from reference TRBV18 and TRBJ2-7, is NAGVMQNPRHLVRRRGQEARLRCSPMKGHSHVYWYRQLPEEGLKFMVYLQKENIIDESGMPKERFSAEFPKEGPSILRIQQVVRGDSAAYFCASSPGGNEQYFGPGTRLTVT.

This clone has a handful of counts. This chain links TRBV9 with TRBJ1-4, with 10 bases that match TRBD1. CDR1 and CDR2 (germline): SGDLS, YYNGEE. This CDR3 is 14 amino acids long. V lost 6 bases and J lost 8; bases outside the gene matches: 7. Written as DNA, the CDR3 is TGTGCCAGCACCGCAGGGACAGGGGTAGAAAAACTGTTTTTT. Translated, it gives CASTAGTGVEKLFF.

This clone was recorded many times. CDR3 region: CASSEVGRILPREQYF. The CDR3 region has the DNA TGTGCCAGCAGTGAGGTTGGGAGAATACTTCCTCGGGAGCAGTACTTC. The V and J genes are TRBV6-1 and TRBJ2-7; D may be TRBD2 (5 bases). The CDR3 length is 16 residues. The ends were cut back, 3 bases at V and 7 bases at J, with 22 bases in the middle. Germline loops: CDR1 MNHNS, CDR2 SASEGT.

Ten or more counts support this clone. This chain uses TRBV4-3 with TRBJ2-5, with TRBD2 matching 8 bases. V lost 0 bases and J lost 5; bases outside the gene matches: 8. The V gene's germline CDR1 is LGHNA and CDR2 YSLEER. This CDR3 is 16 amino acids long. The CDR3 sequence is CASSQDTAGGGETQYF. As DNA, the CDR3 is TGCGCCAGCAGCCAAGATACGGCGGGAGGAGGTGAGACCCAGTACTTC.

This clone was seen more than once but under ten times. The J gene is TRBJ1-2, the V gene TRBV30, with D possibly TRBD1 on 6 matching bases. CDR3 length: 13 residues. Germline CDR1 is GTSNPN and CDR2 is SVGIG (reference sequence). The V end lost 0 bases, the J end lost 8 bases, and 13 bases lay between the germline ends. CDR3 DNA: TGTGCCTGGAGTGTACTGACAGGCTTCGGCTACACCTTC. Protein: CAWSVLTGFGYTF.

This clone was counted between two and nine times. The CDR3 DNA sequence: TGTGCCAGCAGCCCTGGGGACAGGGGGTCTGTTCAGCCCCAGCATTTT. Translating it yields CASSPGDRGSVQPQHF. V and J are TRBV28 and TRBJ1-5; 11 bases map to TRBD1. The CDR3 length is 16 residues. Germline V gene sequence: CDR1 MDHEN, CDR2 SYDVKM. Germline trimming cut 6 bases from V and 6 bases from J; bases unmatched to any gene: 10.

The V and J genes are TRBV5-6 and TRBJ1-5, with 10 bases that match TRBD1. Germline CDR1 reads SGHDT; CDR2 reads YYEEEE. The V segment lost 4 bases and the J segment 4 bases; nucleotides outside the gene matches: 5. The CDR3 is made up of 15 amino acids. Written as DNA, the CDR3 is TGTGCCAGCAGCGACAGGGGGCTAGGGAATCAGCCCCAGCATTTT. Residues: CASSDRGLGNQPQHF.

This clone was counted only a few times. The rearrangement uses TRBV9 and TRBJ2-1; TRBD1 agrees at 9 bases. There are 12 residues in the CDR3. The V and J ends lost 3 bases and 14 bases, in that order; junction bases with no gene match: 6. The germline V gene has CDR1 SGDLS and CDR2 YYNGEE. In DNA form, the CDR3 reads TGTGCCAGCAGCGCGGACAGGGGAGGTGAGTTCTTC. Residues: CASSADRGGEFF.

The chain has TRBV14 and TRBJ2-7; TRBD2 might be the D (6 bases). The germline CDR1 and CDR2 sequences are SGHDN and FVKESK. V lost 4 bases to trimming and J lost 4 bases, with 17 bases between them. The CDR3 sequence is 15 residues long. The CDR3 DNA is TGTGCCAGCAGCCGCTCAGGGCAGGGAGGATACGAGCAGTACTTC. Its translation is CASSRSGQGGYEQYF.

V and J are TRBV7-2 and TRBJ2-3; 8 nucleotides align to TRBD1. Germline V gives CDR1 SGHTA, CDR2 FQGNSA. J lost 4 bases, V lost 5 bases, and 2 bases had no gene match. The CDR3 runs 13 residues. The CDR3 spells CASSPGQADTQYF. CDR3 in DNA: TGTGCCAGCAGCCCGGGACAGGCAGATACGCAGTATTTT.